One sample yielded the 26 T cell receptor beta chains listed below, sequenced in a study of identical twins. TCRdb reprocessed the 5' RACE reads with MiXCR, giving one entry per CDR3 protein. Among around 650,000 distinct CDR3 sequences listed, less than 9% were seen once. These data were also reused for a study on yellow fever vaccine responses in identical twins.

What was sequenced was PBMCs. These receptor sequences come from a woman under 30 in good health.

This clonotype was seen at least ten times. The chain recombines TRBV12-3 or TRBV12-4 with TRBJ1-1; D is perhaps TRBD1 (6 bases). V dropped 10 bases and J dropped 1 base, with 16 bases sitting between them. This CDR3 region has 14 residues. The CDR3 loop reads CATNRASTNTEAFF. CDR3 in DNA: TGTGCCACAAACAGGGCAAGTACGAACACTGAAGCTTTCTTT.

This clonotype came up a few times. V is TRBV11-2 and J is TRBJ2-7; D not resolved. Germline V CDR1 and CDR2: SGHAT, FQNNGV. The V and J ends lost 1 base and 3 bases respectively, with 16 bases between them. CDR3 length: 16 residues. The CDR3 DNA is TGTGCCAGCAGCTTAGTCCGAATCGTAAACAACTACGAGCAGTACGTC. Encoded protein: CASSLVRIVNNYEQYV.

This clonotype has more than one count but fewer than ten. This chain uses TRBV5-1 with TRBJ2-3; 11 nucleotides align to TRBD1. The CDR3 sequence is 11 residues long. The V segment lost 7 bases and the J segment 12 bases; nucleotides outside the gene matches: 4. The germline V gene encodes CDR1 SGHRS and CDR2 YFSETQ. Here the CDR3 reads CASGTGGIQYF. The DNA for the CDR3 is TGCGCCAGCGGGACAGGGGGTATTCAGTATTTT.

There are many counts of this clonotype. The chain uses TRBV15 and TRBJ2-3; D may be TRBD1 (6 bases). The CDR3 runs to 16 residues. V dropped 0 bases and J dropped 4 bases, with 14 bases sitting between them. Germline CDR1 reads LNHNV; CDR2 reads YYDKDF (reference sequence). The CDR3 DNA reads as TGTGCCACCAGCAGAGAAGCAGGGGCAATTTCAGATACGCAGTATTTT. This sequence encodes CATSREAGAISDTQYF.

The table lists this clonotype with many counts. The chain combines TRBV20-1 with TRBJ2-1; a possible D gene is TRBD2 (6 bases). V was shortened by 1 base and J by 10 bases, with 14 bases between the two germline ends. Per germline, CDR1 DFQATT and CDR2 SNEGSKA (reference sequence). CDR3 length: 13 residues. CDR3 region: CSARGTREWEQFF. The CDR3, as DNA: TGCAGTGCTAGAGGGACCCGGGAGTGGGAGCAGTTCTTC.

The V and J genes are TRBV15 and TRBJ2-1; weak D call: TRBD2 (5 bases). V lost 4 bases and J 5 bases, leaving 21 bases between the germline ends. The CDR3 sequence is 17 residues long. Germline V gene data show CDR1 as LNHNV and CDR2 as YYDKDF (reference sequence). The CDR3 region has the DNA TGTGCCACCAGCACCCGACGAGTGGGAGCGTACAACAATGAGCAGTTCTTC. As protein: CATSTRRVGAYNNEQFF.

The chain recombines TRBV20-1 with TRBJ2-2; 8 bases map to TRBD1. J lost 5 bases, V lost 6 bases, and 5 bases had no gene match. Germline V CDR1 and CDR2: DFQATT, SNEGSKA (reference sequence). The CDR3 is 13 residues long. As DNA, the CDR3 is TGCAGTGCAGCAGGGGGCTGGACCGGGGAGCTGTTTTTT. It is translated as CSAAGGWTGELFF.

This rearrangement joins TRBV3-1 to TRBJ2-5, with unresolved D. Germline lookup yields CDR1 LGHDT and CDR2 YNNKEL (reference sequence). V lost 5 bases and J 1 base, leaving 17 bases between the germline ends. CDR3 size: 16 residues. The CDR3 sequence: CASSLGIGPGQETQYF. The DNA of the CDR3 is TGTGCCAGCAGCTTGGGGATAGGGCCCGGCCAAGAGACCCAGTACTTC.

The chain employs TRBV3-1 and TRBJ2-7, with TRBD2 identical over 14 bases. The CDR3 length is 16 residues. Germline trimming cut 4 bases from V and 4 bases from J; bases unmatched to any gene: 6. Germline CDR1 and CDR2: LGHDT and YNNKEL (reference sequence). CDR3 DNA: TGTGCCAGCAGCCCCCGTTGGACTAGCGGGAGGTACGAGCAGTACTTC. It yields the protein CASSPRWTSGRYEQYF.

V and J are TRBV11-1 and TRBJ2-7; tentatively, D is TRBD1 (5 bases). This CDR3 has 15 residues. Trimming took off 4 bases at V and 0 bases at J, with 13 bases between the two ends. CDR1 and CDR2 from the germline V gene are SGHAT and FQDESV (reference sequence). The chain's CDR3 is CASSSSGPRSYEQYV. The DNA for the CDR3 is TGTGCCAGCAGCTCATCAGGGCCACGCTCCTACGAGCAGTACGTC.

V usage is TRBV12-3 or TRBV12-4 and J usage is TRBJ1-4, with TRBD1 as a possible D gene (5 bases). The ends were cut back, 3 bases at V and 3 bases at J, with 11 bases in the middle. The CDR3 runs 15 residues. The CDR3 reads CASSLTGPANEKLFF. For the CDR3, the DNA is TGTGCCAGCAGTTTGACGGGGCCCGCTAATGAAAAACTGTTTTTT.

This clonotype was seen at least ten times. The J gene is TRBJ2-7, the V gene TRBV5-1, with 13 bases matching TRBD2. V shed 4 bases and J 4 bases; nucleotides not matched to a gene: 5. CDR1 SGHRS and CDR2 YFSETQ come from the germline V gene. CDR3 length equals 15 residues. CDR3 in DNA: TGCGCCAGCAGCAGGACTAGCGGGAGTACGTACGAGCAGTACTTC. This sequence encodes CASSRTSGSTYEQYF. Variable domain in full (rest from reference TRBV5-1 and TRBJ2-7): KAGVTQTPRYLIKTRGQQVTLSCSPISGHRSVSWYQQTPGQGLQFLFEYFSETQRNKGNFPGRFSGRQFSNSRSEMNVSTLELGDSALYLCASSRTSGSTYEQYFGPGTRLTVT.

This clonotype showed up just a few times. Relative to the germline gene, one junction end is altered; a read error may explain this. The chain links TRBV5-1 to TRBJ1-1, with 7 bases fitting TRBD1. The CDR3 is 17 amino acids. Germline V gives CDR1 SGHRS, CDR2 YFSETQ. CDR3 bases: TGCGCCAGCAGTTCACTTTGGGGAGACAGGGTTGGCACTGAAGCTCTCTTT. Encoded protein: CASSSLWGDRVGTEALF.

This clonotype was observed at least ten times. The rearrangement uses TRBV10-2 and TRBJ2-3; no reliable D call. V was cut by 5 bases and J by 8 bases, with 8 bases left in between. CDR3 length: 11 residues. Germline CDR1 and CDR2: WSHSY and SAAADI. CDR3 amino acids: CASSRASTQYF. CDR3 DNA: TGCGCCAGCAGTAGGGCTTCTACGCAGTATTTT.

Ten or more counts support this clonotype. This chain connects TRBV27 to TRBJ1-1; D is possibly TRBD1 (5 bases). CDR1 is MNHEY, CDR2 SMNVEV, per germline (reference sequence). The CDR3 is made up of 15 amino acids. The V end was cut by 5 bases, the J end by 1 base, with 14 bases between. This CDR3 reads CASSQIRTGNTEAFF. DNA of the CDR3: TGTGCCAGCAGTCAGATACGCACAGGGAACACTGAAGCTTTCTTT.

There are a few counts of this clonotype. The genes are TRBV10-3 and TRBJ2-5, with TRBD1 matching over 9 bases. The CDR3 contains 16 residues. V shed 6 bases, J shed 4 bases, and the junction held 12 bases outside the gene matches. CDR1 is ENHRY, CDR2 SYGVKD, per germline. As DNA, the CDR3 is TGTGCCATCAGAGCGCAGGGACAGGGCGGTCTAGAGACCCAGTACTTC. Amino acid sequence: CAIRAQGQGGLETQYF.

The chain uses TRBV5-1 and TRBJ2-3; D gene ambiguous. Germline assignment: CDR1 SGHRS and CDR2 YFSETQ. The CDR3 has 13 amino acids. Trimming stripped 4 bases from V and 4 bases from J, with 10 bases between. CDR3 nucleotides: TGCGCCAGCAGCCCGTTAAAAGCAGATACGCAGTATTTT. Its translation: CASSPLKADTQYF.

The chain has TRBV4-1 and TRBJ2-3; 8 positions match TRBD1. Trimming cost V 5 bases and J 2 bases; bases outside gene matches: 9. From germline, CDR1 is MGHRA and CDR2 YSYEKL. The CDR3 is 16 residues long. The CDR3 DNA reads as TGCGCCAGCAGCTCAGCCGGGACAGGAGTCACAGATACGCAGTATTTT. This sequence encodes CASSSAGTGVTDTQYF.

This clonotype appeared many times. This chain uses TRBV2 with TRBJ2-2; the match to TRBD2 covers 9 bases. J gave up 6 bases and V 7 bases, and 0 bases lay outside the gene matches. CDR1 SNHLY and CDR2 FYNNEI come from the germline V gene. This CDR3 has 12 amino acids. DNA of the CDR3: TGTGCCAGCAAGCGGGAGGCCGGGGAGCTGTTTTTT. Translated: CASKREAGELFF.

V is TRBV6-5 and J is TRBJ1-5; 7 bases match TRBD1. The germline CDR1 and CDR2 sequences are MNHEY and SVGAGI. J was trimmed by 7 bases and V by 10 bases; bases with no gene match: 7. This CDR3 region has 12 residues. The CDR3 sequence is CATGQVGQPQHF. CDR3 nucleotides: TGTGCCACTGGACAGGTCGGGCAGCCCCAGCATTTT.

In this sample, this clonotype turned up a few times. The genes are TRBV11-2 and TRBJ1-3, with TRBD1 as a possible D gene (5 bases). The V and J ends lost 1 base and 2 bases respectively, with 6 bases between them. This CDR3 region has 14 residues. The germline V gene has CDR1 SGHAT and CDR2 FQNNGV. The CDR3 bases are TGTGCCAGCAGCTTAGGGACAACTGGAAACACCATATATTTT. As protein: CASSLGTTGNTIYF.

This clonotype appeared many times. The genes are TRBV4-1 and TRBJ2-7; 7 nucleotides match TRBD2. This CDR3 comprises 16 residues. Trimming took 4 bases from V and 2 from J; bases not matched to a gene: 11. Per the germline V gene, CDR1 is MGHRA and CDR2 is YSYEKL. CDR3 in amino acids: CASSPRGLADTYEQYF. CDR3 DNA: TGCGCCAGCAGCCCCCGAGGGCTAGCGGATACCTACGAGCAGTACTTC.

This chain connects TRBV5-1 to TRBJ2-1; a weak D match, TRBD1 (5 bases). The CDR3 extends over 15 amino acids. Trimming removed 0 bases from V and 7 bases from J, with 14 bases in between. The germline V gene has CDR1 SGHRS and CDR2 YFSETQ. The CDR3 DNA reads TGCGCCAGCAGCTTGGCCTTTCAGGGTGTGAATGAGCAGTTCTTC. Its protein is CASSLAFQGVNEQFF.

The chain combines TRBV3-1 with TRBJ2-7; 8 positions match TRBD1. J lost 4 bases, V lost 5 bases, and 4 bases had no gene match. CDR3 length equals 13 residues. Germline V gives CDR1 LGHDT, CDR2 YNNKEL (reference sequence). The CDR3, as DNA: TGTGCCAGCAGCGCTCAGGGGGCTTACGAGCAGTACTTC. This encodes CASSAQGAYEQYF.

The chain uses TRBV29-1 and TRBJ2-7; 7 nucleotides agree with TRBD2. Germline loops: CDR1 SQVTM, CDR2 ANQGSEA. After removal of 4 bases from V and 1 base from J, the junction contained 7 bases not matched to a gene. This CDR3 has 14 amino acids. The CDR3 region is CSVGVQAGSYEQYF. CDR3 in DNA: TGCAGCGTTGGGGTTCAAGCGGGGTCCTACGAGCAGTACTTC.

The sample holds a few counts of this clonotype. This chain connects TRBV7-9 to TRBJ2-1; D is possibly TRBD1 or TRBD2 (5 bases each). V was clipped by 0 bases and J by 4 bases, with 10 bases between them. From germline, CDR1 is SEHNR and CDR2 FQNEAQ (reference sequence). This CDR3 is built from 15 residues. CDR3 sequence: CASSLAGVRYNEQFF. The CDR3 DNA reads TGTGCCAGCAGCTTAGCGGGGGTGCGTTACAATGAGCAGTTCTTC.